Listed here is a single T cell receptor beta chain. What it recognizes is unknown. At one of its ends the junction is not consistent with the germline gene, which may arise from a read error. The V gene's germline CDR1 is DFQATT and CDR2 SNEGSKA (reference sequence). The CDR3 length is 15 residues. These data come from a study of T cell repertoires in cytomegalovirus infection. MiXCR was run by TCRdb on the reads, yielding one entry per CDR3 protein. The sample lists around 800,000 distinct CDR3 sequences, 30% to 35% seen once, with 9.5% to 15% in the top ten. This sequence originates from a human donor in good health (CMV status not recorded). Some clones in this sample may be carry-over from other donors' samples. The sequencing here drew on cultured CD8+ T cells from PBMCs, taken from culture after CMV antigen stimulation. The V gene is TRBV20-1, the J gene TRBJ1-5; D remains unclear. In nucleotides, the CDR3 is TGCAGTGCCCGAGGGTCGGCAGATAGCAATCAGCCCCGGCATTTT. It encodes CSARGSADSNQPRHF.